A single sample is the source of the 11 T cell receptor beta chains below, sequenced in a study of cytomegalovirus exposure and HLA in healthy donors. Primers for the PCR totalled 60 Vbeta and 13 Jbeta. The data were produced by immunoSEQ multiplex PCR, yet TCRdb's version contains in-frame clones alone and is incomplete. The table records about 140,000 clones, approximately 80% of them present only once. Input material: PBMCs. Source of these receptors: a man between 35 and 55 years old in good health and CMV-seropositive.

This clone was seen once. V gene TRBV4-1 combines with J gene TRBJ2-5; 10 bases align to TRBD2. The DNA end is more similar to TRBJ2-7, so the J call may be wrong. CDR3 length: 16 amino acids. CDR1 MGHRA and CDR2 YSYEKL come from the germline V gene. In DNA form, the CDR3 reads TGCGCCAGCAGCCAAGGACGGTCACTAGCGGGACACGAGCAGTACTTC. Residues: CASSQGRSLAGHEQYF.

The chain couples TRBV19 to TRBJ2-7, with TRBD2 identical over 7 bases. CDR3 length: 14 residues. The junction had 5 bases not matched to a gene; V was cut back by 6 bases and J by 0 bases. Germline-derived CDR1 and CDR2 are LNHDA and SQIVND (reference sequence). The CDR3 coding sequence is TGTGCCAGTAGGCTAGCGGACACCTCCTACGAGCAGTACTTC. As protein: CASRLADTSYEQYF.

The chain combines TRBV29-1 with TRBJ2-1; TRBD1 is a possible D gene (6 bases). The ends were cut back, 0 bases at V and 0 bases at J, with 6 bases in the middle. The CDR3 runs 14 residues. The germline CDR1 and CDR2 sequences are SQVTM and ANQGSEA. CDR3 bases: TGCAGCGTTGAAGAAGGGGGCTCCTACAATGAGCAGTTCTTC. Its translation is CSVEEGGSYNEQFF.

As DNA, the CDR3 is TGTGCCAGCAGTGAATATAGAGCGGGATACAATGAGCAGTTCTTC. It encodes CASSEYRAGYNEQFF. The chain employs TRBV25-1 and TRBJ2-1; TRBD2 matches 7 bases. Germline CDR1 and CDR2: MGHDK and SYGVNS. This CDR3 has 15 residues. The trim removed 0 bases at V and 4 bases at J, leaving 3 bases unmatched.

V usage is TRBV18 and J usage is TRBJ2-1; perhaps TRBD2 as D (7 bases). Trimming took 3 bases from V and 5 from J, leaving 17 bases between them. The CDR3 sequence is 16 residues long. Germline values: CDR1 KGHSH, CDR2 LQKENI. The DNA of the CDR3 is TGTGCCAGCTCACCCTGGGGGGGGGCGTCGAACAATGAGCAGTTCTTC. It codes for CASSPWGGASNNEQFF.

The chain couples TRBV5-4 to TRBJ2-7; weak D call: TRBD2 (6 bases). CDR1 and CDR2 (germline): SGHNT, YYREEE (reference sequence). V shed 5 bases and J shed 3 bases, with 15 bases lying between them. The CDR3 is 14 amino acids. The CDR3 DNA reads TGTGCCAGCAGGCGGGGTGGGGCGGGCTACGAGCAGTACTTC. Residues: CASRRGGAGYEQYF.

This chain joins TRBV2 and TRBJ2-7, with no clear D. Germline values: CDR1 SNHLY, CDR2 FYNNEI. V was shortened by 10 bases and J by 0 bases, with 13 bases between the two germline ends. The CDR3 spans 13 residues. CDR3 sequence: CAKRDFSSYEQYF. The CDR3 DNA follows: TGTGCCAAAAGAGATTTCTCCTCCTACGAGCAGTACTTC.

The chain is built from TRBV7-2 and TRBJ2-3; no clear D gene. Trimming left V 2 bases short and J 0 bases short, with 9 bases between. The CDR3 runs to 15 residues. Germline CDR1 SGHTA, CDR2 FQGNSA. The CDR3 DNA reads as TGTGCCAGCAGCTTAATGGGCCCTAGCACAGATACGCAGTATTTT. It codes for CASSLMGPSTDTQYF.

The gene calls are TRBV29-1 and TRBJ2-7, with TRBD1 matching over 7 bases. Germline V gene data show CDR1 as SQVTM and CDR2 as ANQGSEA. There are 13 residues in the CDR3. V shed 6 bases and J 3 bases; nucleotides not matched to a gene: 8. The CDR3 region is CSVEGNRGYEQYF. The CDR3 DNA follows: TGCAGCGTCGAGGGGAACAGGGGCTACGAGCAGTACTTC.

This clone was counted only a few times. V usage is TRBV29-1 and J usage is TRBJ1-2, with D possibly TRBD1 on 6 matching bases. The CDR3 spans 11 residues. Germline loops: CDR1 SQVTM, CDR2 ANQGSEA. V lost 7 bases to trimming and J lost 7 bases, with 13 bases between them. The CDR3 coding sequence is TGCAGCGGGGCAGGGGCCGGTGGCTACACCTTC. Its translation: CSGAGAGGYTF.

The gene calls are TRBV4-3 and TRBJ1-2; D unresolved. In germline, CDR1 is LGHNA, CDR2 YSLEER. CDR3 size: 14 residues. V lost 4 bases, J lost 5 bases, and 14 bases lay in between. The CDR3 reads CASSPARGLYGYTF. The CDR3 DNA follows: TGCGCCAGCAGCCCAGCGAGAGGACTTTATGGCTACACCTTC.